This TCR beta chain originates from a study of T cells in Graves' hyperthyroidism and ophthalmopathy. Whole-study results and caveats: Blood held most thyroid clonotypes expanded above 0.001 frequency. Ophthalmopathy got predicted by the model a median approximately 6.4 months before its onset.

Amplification targeted TCR beta CDR3 regions from RNA transcripts. A set of HTBI primers served as the primers for a first-round RT-PCR of the TCR CDR3. TCRdb re-called the multiplex PCR reads through MiXCR, storing one row per CDR3 protein. The sample shows roughly 500,000 distinct CDR3 sequences, approximately 44% of them seen only once. Comment on this clonotype: Its cognate antigen is unknown.

V was clipped by 2 bases and J by 0 bases, with 4 bases between them. CDR1 and CDR2 from the germline V gene are ENHRY and SYGVKD. The CDR3 is made up of 13 amino acids. This rearrangement joins TRBV10-3 to TRBJ1-2; D remains ambiguous. This sequence originates from an adult woman with Graves' disease, either hyperthyroidism or ophthalmopathy (not recorded which). The sample consisted of peripheral blood or thyroid tissue (not recorded which). The CDR3 sequence: CAISEGANYGYTF. The CDR3 DNA is TGTGCCATCAGTGAGGGCGCTAACTATGGCTACACCTTC.